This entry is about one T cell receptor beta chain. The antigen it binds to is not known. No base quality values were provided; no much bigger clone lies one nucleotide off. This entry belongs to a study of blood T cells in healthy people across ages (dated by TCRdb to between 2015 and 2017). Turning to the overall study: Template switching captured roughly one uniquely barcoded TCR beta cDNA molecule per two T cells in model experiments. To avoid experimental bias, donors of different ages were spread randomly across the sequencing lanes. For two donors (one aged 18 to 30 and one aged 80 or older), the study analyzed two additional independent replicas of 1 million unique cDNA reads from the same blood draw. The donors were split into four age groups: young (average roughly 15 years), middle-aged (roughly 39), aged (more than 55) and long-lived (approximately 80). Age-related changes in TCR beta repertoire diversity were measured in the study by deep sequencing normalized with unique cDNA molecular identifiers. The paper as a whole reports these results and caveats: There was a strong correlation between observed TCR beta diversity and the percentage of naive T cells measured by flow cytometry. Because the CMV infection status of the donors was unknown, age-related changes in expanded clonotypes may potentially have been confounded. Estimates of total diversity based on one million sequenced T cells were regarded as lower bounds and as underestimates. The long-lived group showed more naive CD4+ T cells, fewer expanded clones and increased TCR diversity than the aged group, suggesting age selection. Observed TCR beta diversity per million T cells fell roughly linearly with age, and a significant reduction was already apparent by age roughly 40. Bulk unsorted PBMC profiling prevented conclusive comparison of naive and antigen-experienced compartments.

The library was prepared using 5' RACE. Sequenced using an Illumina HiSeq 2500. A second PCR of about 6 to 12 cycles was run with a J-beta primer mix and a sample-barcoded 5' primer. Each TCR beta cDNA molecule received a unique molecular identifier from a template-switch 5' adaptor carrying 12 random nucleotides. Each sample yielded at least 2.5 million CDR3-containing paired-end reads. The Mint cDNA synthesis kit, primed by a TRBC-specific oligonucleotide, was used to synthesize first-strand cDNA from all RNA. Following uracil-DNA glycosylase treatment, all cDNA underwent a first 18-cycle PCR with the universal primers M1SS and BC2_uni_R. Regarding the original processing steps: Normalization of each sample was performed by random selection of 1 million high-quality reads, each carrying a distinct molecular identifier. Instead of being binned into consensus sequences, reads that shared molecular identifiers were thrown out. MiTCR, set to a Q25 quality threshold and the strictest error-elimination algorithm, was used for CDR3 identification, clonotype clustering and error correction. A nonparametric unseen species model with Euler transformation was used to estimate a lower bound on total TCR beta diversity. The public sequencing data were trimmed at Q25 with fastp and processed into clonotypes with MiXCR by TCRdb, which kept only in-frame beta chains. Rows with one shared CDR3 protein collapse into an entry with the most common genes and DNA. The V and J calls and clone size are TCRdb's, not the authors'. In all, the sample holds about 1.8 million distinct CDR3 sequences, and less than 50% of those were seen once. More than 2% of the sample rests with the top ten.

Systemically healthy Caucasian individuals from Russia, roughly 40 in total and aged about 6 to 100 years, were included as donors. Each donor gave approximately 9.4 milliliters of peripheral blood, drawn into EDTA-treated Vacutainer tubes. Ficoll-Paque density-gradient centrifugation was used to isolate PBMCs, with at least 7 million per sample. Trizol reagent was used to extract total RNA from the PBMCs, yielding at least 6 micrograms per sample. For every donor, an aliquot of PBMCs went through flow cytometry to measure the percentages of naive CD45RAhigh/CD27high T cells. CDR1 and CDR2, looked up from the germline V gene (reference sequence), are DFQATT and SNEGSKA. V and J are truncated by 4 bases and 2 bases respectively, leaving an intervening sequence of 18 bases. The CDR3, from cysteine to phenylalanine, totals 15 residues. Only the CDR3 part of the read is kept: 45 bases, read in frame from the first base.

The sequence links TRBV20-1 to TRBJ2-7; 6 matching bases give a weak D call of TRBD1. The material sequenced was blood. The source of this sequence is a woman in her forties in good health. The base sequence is TGCAGTGCTATAGGGACATTAAGCGGCACCTACGAGCAGTACTTC. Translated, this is CSAIGTLSGTYEQYF.